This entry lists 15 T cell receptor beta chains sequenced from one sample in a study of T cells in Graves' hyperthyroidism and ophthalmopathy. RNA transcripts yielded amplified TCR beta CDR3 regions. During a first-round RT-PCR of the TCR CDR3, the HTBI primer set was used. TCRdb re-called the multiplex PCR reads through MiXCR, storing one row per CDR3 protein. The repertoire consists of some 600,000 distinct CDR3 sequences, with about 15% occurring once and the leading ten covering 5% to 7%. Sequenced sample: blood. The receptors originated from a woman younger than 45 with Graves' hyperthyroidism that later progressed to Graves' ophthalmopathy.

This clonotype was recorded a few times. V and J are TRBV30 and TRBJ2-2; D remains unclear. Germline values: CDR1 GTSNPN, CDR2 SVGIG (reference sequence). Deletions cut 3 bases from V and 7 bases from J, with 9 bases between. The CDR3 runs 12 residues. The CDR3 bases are TGTGCCTGGAGAGATATAGGCGGGGAGCTGTTTTTT. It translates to CAWRDIGGELFF.

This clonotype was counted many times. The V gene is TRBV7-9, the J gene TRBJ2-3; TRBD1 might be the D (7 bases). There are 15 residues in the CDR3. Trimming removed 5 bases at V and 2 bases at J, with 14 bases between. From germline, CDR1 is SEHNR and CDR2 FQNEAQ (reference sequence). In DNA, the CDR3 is TGTGCCAGCAGCCGGGAGACAGGGATCACAGATACGCAGTATTTT. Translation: CASSRETGITDTQYF.

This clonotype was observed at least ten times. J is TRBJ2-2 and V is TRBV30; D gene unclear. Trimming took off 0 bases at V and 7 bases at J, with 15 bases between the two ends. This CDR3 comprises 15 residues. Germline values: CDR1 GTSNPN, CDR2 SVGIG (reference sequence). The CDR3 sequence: CAWSVSGGRGGELFF. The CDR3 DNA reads TGTGCCTGGAGTGTATCTGGCGGCCGAGGCGGGGAGCTGTTTTTT. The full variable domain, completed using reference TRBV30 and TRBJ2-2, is SQTIHQWPATLVQPVGSPLSLECTVEGTSNPNLYWYRQAAGRGLQLLFYSVGIGQISSEVPQNLSASRPQDRQFILSSKKLLLSDSGFYLCAWSVSGGRGGELFFGEGSRLTVL.

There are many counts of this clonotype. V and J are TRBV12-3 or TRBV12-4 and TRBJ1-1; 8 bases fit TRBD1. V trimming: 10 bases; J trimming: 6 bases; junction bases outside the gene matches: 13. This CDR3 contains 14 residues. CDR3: CATKTQGAVAEAFF. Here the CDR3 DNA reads TGTGCCACCAAAACCCAGGGGGCAGTTGCTGAAGCTTTCTTT.

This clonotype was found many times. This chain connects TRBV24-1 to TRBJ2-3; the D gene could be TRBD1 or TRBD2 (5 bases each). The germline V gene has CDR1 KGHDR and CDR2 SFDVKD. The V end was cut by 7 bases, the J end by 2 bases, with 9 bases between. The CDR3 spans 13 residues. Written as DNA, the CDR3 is TGTGCCACCAGGGGGGAGTACACAGATACGCAGTATTTT. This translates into CATRGEYTDTQYF.

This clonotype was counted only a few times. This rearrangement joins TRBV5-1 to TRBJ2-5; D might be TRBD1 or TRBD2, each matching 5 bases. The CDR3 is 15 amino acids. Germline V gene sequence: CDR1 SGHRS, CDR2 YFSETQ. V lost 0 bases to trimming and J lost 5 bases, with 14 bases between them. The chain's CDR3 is CASSLATVTGETQYF. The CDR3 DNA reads TGCGCCAGCAGCTTGGCGACAGTCACGGGGGAGACCCAGTACTTC.

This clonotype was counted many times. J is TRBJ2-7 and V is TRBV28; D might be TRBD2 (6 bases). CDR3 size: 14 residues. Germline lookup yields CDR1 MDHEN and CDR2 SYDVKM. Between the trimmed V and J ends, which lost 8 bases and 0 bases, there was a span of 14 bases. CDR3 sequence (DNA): TGTGCCAGCGGGACTCTTTTACCCTCCTACGAGCAGTACTTC. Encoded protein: CASGTLLPSYEQYF. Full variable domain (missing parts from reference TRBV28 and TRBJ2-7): DVKVTQSSRYLVKRTGEKVFLECVQDMDHENMFWYRQDPGLGLRLIYFSYDVKMKEKGDIPEGYSVSREKKERFSLILESASTNQTSMYLCASGTLLPSYEQYFGPGTRLTVT.

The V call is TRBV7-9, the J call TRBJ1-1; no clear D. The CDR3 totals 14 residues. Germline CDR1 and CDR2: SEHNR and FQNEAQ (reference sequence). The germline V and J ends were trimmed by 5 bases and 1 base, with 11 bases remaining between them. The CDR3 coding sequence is TGTGCCAGCAGCCCGGGGTGGGAGAACACTGAAGCTTTCTTT. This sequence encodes CASSPGWENTEAFF.

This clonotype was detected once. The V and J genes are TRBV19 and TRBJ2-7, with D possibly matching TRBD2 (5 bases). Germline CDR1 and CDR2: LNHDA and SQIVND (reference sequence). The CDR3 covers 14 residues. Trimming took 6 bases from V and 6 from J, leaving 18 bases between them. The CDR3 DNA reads TGTGCCAGTAGCCCCGGGTTAGCGAGAGTCGAGCAGTACTTC. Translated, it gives CASSPGLARVEQYF.

The CDR3 nucleotides are TGTGCCAGCAGCCAAGAAATGGGGGGGAACACTGAAGCTTTCTTT. It codes for CASSQEMGGNTEAFF. The chain couples TRBV3-1 to TRBJ1-1; possibly TRBD1 for D (5 bases). CDR1 and CDR2 (germline): LGHDT, YNNKEL (reference sequence). The length of the CDR3 is 15 residues. The V end lost 0 bases, the J end lost 1 base, and 9 bases lay between the germline ends.

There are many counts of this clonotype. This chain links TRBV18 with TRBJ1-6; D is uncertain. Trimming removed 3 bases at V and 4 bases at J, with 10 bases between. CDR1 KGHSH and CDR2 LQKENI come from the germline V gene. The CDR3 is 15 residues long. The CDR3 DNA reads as TGTGCCAGCTCACCGGCGACAAATTATAATTCACCCCTCCACTTT. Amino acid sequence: CASSPATNYNSPLHF.

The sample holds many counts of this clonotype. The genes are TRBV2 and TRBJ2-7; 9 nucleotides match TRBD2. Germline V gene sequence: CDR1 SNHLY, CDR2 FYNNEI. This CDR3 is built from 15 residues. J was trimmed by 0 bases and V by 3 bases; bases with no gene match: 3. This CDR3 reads CASSDLLAGSYEQYF. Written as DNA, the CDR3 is TGTGCCAGCAGTGATTTACTAGCGGGCTCCTACGAGCAGTACTTC.

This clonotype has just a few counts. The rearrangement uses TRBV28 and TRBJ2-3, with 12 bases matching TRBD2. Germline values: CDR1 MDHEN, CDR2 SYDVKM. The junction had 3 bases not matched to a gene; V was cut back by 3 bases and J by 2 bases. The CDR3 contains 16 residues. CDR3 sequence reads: CASSFGLAGITDTQYF. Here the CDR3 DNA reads TGTGCCAGCAGTTTCGGACTAGCGGGGATCACAGATACGCAGTATTTT.

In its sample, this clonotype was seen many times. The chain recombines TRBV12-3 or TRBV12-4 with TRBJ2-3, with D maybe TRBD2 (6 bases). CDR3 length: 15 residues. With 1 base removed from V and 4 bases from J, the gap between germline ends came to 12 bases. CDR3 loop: CASSLGLVEADTQYF. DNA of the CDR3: TGTGCCAGCAGTTTAGGACTAGTTGAAGCAGATACGCAGTATTTT.

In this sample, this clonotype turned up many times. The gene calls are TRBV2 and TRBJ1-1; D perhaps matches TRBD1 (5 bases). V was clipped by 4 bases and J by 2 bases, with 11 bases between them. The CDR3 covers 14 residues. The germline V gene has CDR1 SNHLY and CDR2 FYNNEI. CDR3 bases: TGTGCCAGCAGTGGGCGGGGCGGCAACACTGAAGCTTTCTTT. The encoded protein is CASSGRGGNTEAFF.